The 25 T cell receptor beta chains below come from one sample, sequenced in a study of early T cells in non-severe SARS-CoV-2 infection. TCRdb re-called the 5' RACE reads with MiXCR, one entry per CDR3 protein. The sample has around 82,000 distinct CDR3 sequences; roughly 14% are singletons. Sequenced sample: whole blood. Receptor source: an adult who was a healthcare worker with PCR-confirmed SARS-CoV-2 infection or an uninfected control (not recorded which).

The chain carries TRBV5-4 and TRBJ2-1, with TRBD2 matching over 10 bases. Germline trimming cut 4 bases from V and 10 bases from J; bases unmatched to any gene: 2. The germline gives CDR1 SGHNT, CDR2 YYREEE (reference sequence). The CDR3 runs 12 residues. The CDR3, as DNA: TGTGCCAGCAGCCCGGGACTAGCGGAGCAGTTCTTC. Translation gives CASSPGLAEQFF.

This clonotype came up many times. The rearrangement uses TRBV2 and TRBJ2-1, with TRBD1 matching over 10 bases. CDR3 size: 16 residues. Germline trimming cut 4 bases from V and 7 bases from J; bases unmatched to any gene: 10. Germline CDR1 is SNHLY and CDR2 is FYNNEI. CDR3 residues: CASSVFATGGSNEQFF. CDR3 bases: TGTGCCAGCAGTGTCTTCGCGACAGGGGGCTCAAATGAGCAGTTCTTC.

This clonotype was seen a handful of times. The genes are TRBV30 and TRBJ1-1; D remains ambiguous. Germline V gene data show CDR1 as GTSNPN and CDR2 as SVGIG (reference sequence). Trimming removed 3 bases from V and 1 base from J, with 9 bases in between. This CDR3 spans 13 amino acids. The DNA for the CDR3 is TGTGCCTGGAGCGACTTGTCGAACACTGAAGCTTTCTTT. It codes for CAWSDLSNTEAFF. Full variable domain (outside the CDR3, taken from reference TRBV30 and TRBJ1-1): SQTIHQWPATLVQPVGSPLSLECTVEGTSNPNLYWYRQAAGRGLQLLFYSVGIGQISSEVPQNLSASRPQDRQFILSSKKLLLSDSGFYLCAWSDLSNTEAFFGQGTRLTVV.

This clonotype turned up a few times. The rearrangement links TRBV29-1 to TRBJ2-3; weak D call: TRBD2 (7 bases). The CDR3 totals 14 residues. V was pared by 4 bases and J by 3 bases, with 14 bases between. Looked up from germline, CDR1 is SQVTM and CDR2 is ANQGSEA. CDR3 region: CSVGLRGRTDTQYF. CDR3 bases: TGCAGCGTTGGTCTGCGGGGGCGTACAGATACGCAGTATTTT.

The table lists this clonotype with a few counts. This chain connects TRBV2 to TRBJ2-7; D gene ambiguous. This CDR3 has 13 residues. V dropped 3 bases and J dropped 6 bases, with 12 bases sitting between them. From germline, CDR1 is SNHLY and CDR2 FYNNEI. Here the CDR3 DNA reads TGTGCCAGCAGTGATTGGGTGTACAGCGAGCAGTACGTC. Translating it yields CASSDWVYSEQYV.

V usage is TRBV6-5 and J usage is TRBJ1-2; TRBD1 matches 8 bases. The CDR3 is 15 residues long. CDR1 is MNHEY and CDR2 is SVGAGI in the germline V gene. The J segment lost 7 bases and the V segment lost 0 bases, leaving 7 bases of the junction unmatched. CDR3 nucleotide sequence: TGTGCCAGCAGTTACTCTCGGCAGGGGGCGGTTGGCTACACCTTC. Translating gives CASSYSRQGAVGYTF.

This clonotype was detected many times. The CDR3 is CASSFPTQPQHF. CDR3 sequence (DNA): TGTGCCAGCAGTTTCCCGACACAGCCCCAGCATTTT. This chain joins TRBV12-3 or TRBV12-4 and TRBJ1-5; D gene uncertain. CDR3 length: 12 residues. Trimming cost V 3 bases and J 7 bases, with 7 bases left between them.

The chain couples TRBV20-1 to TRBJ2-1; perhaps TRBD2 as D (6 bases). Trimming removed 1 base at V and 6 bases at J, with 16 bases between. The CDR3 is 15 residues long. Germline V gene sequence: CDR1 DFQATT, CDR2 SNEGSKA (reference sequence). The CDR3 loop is CSARAPLGGVNEQFF. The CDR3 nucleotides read TGCAGTGCTAGAGCCCCACTAGGAGGGGTCAATGAGCAGTTCTTC.

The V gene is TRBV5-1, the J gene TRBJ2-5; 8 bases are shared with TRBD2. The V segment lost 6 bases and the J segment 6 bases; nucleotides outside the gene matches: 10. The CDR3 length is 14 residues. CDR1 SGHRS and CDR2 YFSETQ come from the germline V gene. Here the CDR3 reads CASTQPGGTKTQYF. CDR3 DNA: TGCGCCAGCACCCAGCCGGGGGGGACCAAGACCCAGTACTTC.

As DNA, the CDR3 is TGTGCCAGCAGCGTACGACAGGGCCGGAACACTGAAGCTTTCTTT. This encodes CASSVRQGRNTEAFF. The rearrangement links TRBV5-4 to TRBJ1-1, with TRBD1 matching over 7 bases. The germline gives CDR1 SGHNT, CDR2 YYREEE (reference sequence). This CDR3 has 15 residues. Losses at the gene ends were 4 bases for V and 1 base for J; bases not matched to a gene: 7.

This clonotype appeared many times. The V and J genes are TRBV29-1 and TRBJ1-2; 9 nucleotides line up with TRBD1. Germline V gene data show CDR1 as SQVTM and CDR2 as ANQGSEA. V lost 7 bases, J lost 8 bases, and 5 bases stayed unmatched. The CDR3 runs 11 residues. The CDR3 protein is CSARQGEGYTF. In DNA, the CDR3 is TGCAGCGCTCGACAGGGGGAAGGCTACACCTTC.

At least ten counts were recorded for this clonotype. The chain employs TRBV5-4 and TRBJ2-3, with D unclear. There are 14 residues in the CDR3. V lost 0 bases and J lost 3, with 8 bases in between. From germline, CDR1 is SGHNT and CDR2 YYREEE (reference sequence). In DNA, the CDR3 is TGTGCCAGCAGCTTGGAACAGCTAACAGATACGCAGTATTTT. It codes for CASSLEQLTDTQYF.

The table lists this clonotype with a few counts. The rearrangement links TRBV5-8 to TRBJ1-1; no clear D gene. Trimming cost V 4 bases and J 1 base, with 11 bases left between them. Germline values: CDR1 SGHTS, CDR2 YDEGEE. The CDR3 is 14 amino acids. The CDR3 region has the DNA TGTGCCAGCAGCCTATACCGACAGAACACTGAAGCTTTCTTT. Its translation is CASSLYRQNTEAFF.

In DNA form, the CDR3 reads TGCAGCGGGTCGAGAGAGACCCAGTACTTC. Amino acids: CSGSRETQYF. This chain links TRBV29-1 with TRBJ2-5; D call uncertain. V was cut by 7 bases and J by 4 bases, with 7 bases left in between. Germline values: CDR1 SQVTM, CDR2 ANQGSEA. The CDR3 has 10 residues.

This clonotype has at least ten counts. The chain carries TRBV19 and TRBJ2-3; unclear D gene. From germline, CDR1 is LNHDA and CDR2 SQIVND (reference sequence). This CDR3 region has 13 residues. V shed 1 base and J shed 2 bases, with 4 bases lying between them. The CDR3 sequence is CASSIGTTDTQYF. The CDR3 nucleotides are TGTGCCAGTAGTATAGGTACCACAGATACGCAGTATTTT.

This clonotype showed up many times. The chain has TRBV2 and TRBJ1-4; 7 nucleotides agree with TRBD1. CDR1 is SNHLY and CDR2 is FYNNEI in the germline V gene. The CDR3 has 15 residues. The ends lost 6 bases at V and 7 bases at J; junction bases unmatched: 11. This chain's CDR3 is CASRDRQGNIEKLFF. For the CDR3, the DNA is TGTGCCAGCAGAGACCGACAGGGAAATATTGAAAAACTGTTTTTT.

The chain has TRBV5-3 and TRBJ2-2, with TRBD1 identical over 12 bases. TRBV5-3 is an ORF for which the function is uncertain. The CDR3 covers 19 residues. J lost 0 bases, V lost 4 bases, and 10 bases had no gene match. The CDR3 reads CARSPTRDRGPSNTGELFF. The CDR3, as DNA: TGTGCCAGAAGCCCAACCCGGGACAGGGGGCCTTCGAACACCGGGGAGCTGTTTTTT.

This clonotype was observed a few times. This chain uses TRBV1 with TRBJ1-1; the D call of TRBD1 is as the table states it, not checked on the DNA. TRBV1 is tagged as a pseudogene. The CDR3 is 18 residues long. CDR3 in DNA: TGCACCAGCAGCCAAGAGCGGGACAGGGGGCGGCGAGTCACTGAAGCTTTCTTT. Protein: CTSSQERDRGRRVTEAFF.

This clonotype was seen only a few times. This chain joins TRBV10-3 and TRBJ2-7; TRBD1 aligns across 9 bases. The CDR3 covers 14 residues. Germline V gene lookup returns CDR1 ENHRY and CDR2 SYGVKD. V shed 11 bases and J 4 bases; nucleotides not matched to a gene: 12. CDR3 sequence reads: CAVARQGGTYEQYV. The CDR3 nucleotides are TGTGCCGTCGCACGACAGGGGGGCACTTACGAGCAGTACGTC.

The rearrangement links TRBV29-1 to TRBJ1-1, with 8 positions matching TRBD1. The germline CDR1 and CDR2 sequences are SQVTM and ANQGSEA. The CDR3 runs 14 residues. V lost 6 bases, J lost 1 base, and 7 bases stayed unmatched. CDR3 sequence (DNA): TGCAGCGTAAGGAGAGGACAGGGGAACACTGAAGCTTTCTTT. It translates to CSVRRGQGNTEAFF. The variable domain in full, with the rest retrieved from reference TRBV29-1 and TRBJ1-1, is SAVISQKPSRDICQRGTSLTIQCQVDSQVTMMFWYRQQPGQSLTLIATANQGSEATYESGFVIDKFPISRPNLTFSTLTVSNMSPEDSSIYLCSVRRGQGNTEAFFGQGTRLTVV.

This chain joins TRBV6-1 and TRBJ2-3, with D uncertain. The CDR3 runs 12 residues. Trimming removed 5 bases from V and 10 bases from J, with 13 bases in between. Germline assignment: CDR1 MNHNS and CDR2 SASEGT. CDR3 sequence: CASSRTQEAQYF. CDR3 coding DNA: TGTGCCAGCAGTCGTACGCAAGAAGCGCAGTATTTT.

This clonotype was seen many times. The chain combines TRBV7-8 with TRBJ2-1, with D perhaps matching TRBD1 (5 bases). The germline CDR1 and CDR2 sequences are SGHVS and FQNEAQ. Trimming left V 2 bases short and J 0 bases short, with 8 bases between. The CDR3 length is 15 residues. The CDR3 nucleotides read TGTGCCAGCAGCTTACAGGGTCCCTCCTACAATGAGCAGTTCTTC. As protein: CASSLQGPSYNEQFF.

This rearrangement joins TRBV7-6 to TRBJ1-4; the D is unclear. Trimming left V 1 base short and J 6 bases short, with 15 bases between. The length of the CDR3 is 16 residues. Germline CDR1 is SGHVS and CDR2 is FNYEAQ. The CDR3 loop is CASSLGFGLLDEKLFF. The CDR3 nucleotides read TGTGCCAGCAGCTTAGGTTTTGGGTTGCTGGATGAAAAACTGTTTTTT.

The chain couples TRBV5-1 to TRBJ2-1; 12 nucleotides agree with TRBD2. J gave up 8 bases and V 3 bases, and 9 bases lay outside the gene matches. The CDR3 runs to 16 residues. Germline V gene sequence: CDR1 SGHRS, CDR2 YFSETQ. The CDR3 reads CASSYRGLAGSHEQFF. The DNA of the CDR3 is TGCGCCAGCAGCTACCGTGGACTAGCGGGGTCCCATGAGCAGTTCTTC.

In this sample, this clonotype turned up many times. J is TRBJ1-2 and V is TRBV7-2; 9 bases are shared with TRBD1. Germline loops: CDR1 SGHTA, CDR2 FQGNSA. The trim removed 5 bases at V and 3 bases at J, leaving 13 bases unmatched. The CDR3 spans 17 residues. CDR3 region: CASSPGDRALRHYGYTF. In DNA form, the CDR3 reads TGTGCCAGCAGCCCGGGGGACAGGGCTCTCCGTCACTATGGCTACACCTTC. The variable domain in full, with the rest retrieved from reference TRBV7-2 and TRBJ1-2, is GAGVSQSPSNKVTEKGKDVELRCDPISGHTALYWYRQSLGQGLEFLIYFQGNSAPDKSGLPSDRFSAERTGGSVSTLTIQRTQQEDSAVYLCASSPGDRALRHYGYTFGSGTRLTVV.